The 25 T cell receptor beta chains below were found in one sample sequenced in a study of blood T cell repertoires in COVID-19. Assay: immunoSEQ multiplex PCR; the TCRdb copy retains only in-frame clones and omits some. Counted here are some 330,000 clones, approximately 90% occurring once; the ten biggest clones make up 3.5% to 4.5%. What was sequenced was PBMCs or T cells enriched from blood (not recorded which). The receptors originated from a man younger than 45 who had recovered from COVID-19.

This clone was seen only a few times. V is TRBV6-1 and J is TRBJ2-1; 10 nucleotides match TRBD2. Germline lookup yields CDR1 MNHNS and CDR2 SASEGT. V lost 3 bases and J lost 7; bases outside the gene matches: 9. The CDR3 loop spans 16 amino acids. The CDR3 bases are TGTGCCAGCAGTGAGCGGGCTAGCGGGAGCAAAAATGAGCAGTTCTTC. This encodes CASSERASGSKNEQFF.

V is TRBV7-9 and J is TRBJ2-7; no definite D call. The CDR3 length is 12 residues. Germline V gene lookup returns CDR1 SEHNR and CDR2 FQNEAQ (reference sequence). The V end lost 8 bases, the J end lost 1 base, and 9 bases lay between the germline ends. The CDR3 DNA sequence: TGTGCCAGCTCTGACATGTCCTACGAGCAGTACTTC. Protein sequence: CASSDMSYEQYF.

This clone showed up just once. This rearrangement joins TRBV7-8 to TRBJ2-5, with D perhaps matching TRBD1 (6 bases). V lost 4 bases and J lost 13, with 13 bases in between. Germline values: CDR1 SGHVS, CDR2 FQNEAQ. CDR3 length equals 11 residues. The CDR3 loop reads CASSSRGWSYF. In DNA, the CDR3 is TGTGCCAGCAGCTCCAGGGGTTGGTCGTACTTC. The variable domain in full, with the rest retrieved from reference TRBV7-8 and TRBJ2-5, is GAGVSQSPRYKVAKRGQDVALRCDPISGHVSLFWYQQALGQGPEFLTYFQNEAQLDKSGLPSDRFFAERPEGSVSTLKIQRTQQEDSAVYLCASSSRGWSYFGPGTRLLVL.

V and J are TRBV5-5 and TRBJ1-1, with no clear D. The CDR3 is 14 amino acids. Per germline, CDR1 SGHKS and CDR2 YYEKEE (reference sequence). V was trimmed by 4 bases and J by 1 base, leaving 11 bases between them. CDR3 region: CASSPVVQNTEAFF. CDR3 nucleotide sequence: TGTGCCAGCAGCCCTGTAGTGCAGAACACTGAAGCTTTCTTT.

The chain is built from TRBV18 and TRBJ1-4; 7 bases agree with TRBD1. This CDR3 spans 15 amino acids. Germline V gene sequence: CDR1 KGHSH, CDR2 LQKENI. V lost 3 bases and J lost 1; bases outside the gene matches: 2. CDR3 sequence: CASSPTGVTNEKLFF. For the CDR3, the DNA is TGTGCCAGCTCACCCACAGGGGTAACTAATGAAAAACTGTTTTTT.

The chain is built from TRBV29-1 and TRBJ2-2, with TRBD1 matching over 7 bases. In germline, CDR1 is SQVTM, CDR2 ANQGSEA. The CDR3 length is 14 residues. After removal of 7 bases from V and 6 bases from J, the junction contained 11 bases not matched to a gene. This chain's CDR3 is CSATGPFRSGELFF. The CDR3 DNA follows: TGCAGCGCGACAGGGCCCTTCAGATCCGGGGAGCTGTTTTTT.

As to this clone: Other DNA sequences within the sample encode an identical CDR3. This chain joins TRBV18 and TRBJ1-1; 10 bases agree with TRBD1. Trimming removed 2 bases from V and 1 base from J; junction bases left unmatched: 1. Germline V gene lookup returns CDR1 KGHSH and CDR2 LQKENI. The CDR3 totals 15 residues. CDR3 sequence reads: CASSPRQGANTEAFF. CDR3 coding DNA: TGTGCCAGCTCACCAAGACAGGGGGCGAACACTGAAGCTTTCTTT.

The chain employs TRBV28 and TRBJ1-2; TRBD1 agrees at 9 bases. CDR1 is MDHEN, CDR2 SYDVKM, per germline. The CDR3 consists of 15 residues. J gave up 6 bases and V 2 bases, and 7 bases lay outside the gene matches. For the CDR3, the DNA is TGTGCCAGCAGTTTAGGGAGAACAGGGGGCCATGGCTACACCTTC. Translated, it gives CASSLGRTGGHGYTF.

The V and J genes are TRBV11-3 and TRBJ2-7, with 13 bases matching TRBD2. The CDR3 totals 17 residues. CDR1 and CDR2 (germline): SGHNT, YENEEA. After removal of 5 bases from V and 5 bases from J, the junction contained 12 bases not matched to a gene. The CDR3 loop reads CASSRGPGLAGANEQYF. DNA of the CDR3: TGTGCCAGCAGCCGAGGTCCAGGACTAGCGGGAGCAAACGAGCAGTACTTC.

This clone has a single count. This chain uses TRBV28 with TRBJ1-4; a weak D match, TRBD1 (6 bases). The germline CDR1 and CDR2 sequences are MDHEN and SYDVKM. V was shortened by 6 bases and J by 6 bases, with 17 bases between the two germline ends. The CDR3 runs 15 residues. The CDR3 region is CASRPTGSFDEKLFF. The CDR3 DNA reads as TGTGCCAGCAGACCCACAGGGAGTTTTGATGAAAAACTGTTTTTT.

The count of this clone is one. The chain links TRBV5-6 to TRBJ2-3, with 11 bases aligning to TRBD2. CDR1 SGHDT and CDR2 YYEEEE come from the germline V gene. The length of the CDR3 is 16 residues. V shed 4 bases, J shed 3 bases, and the junction held 7 bases outside the gene matches. In DNA, the CDR3 is TGTGCCAGCAGCCTCTCACTAGCGGGGGTAACAGATACGCAGTATTTT. This codes for CASSLSLAGVTDTQYF.

This clone was picked up a small number of times. The V call is TRBV6-5, the J call TRBJ1-5; D not certain. Germline V gene data show CDR1 as MNHEY and CDR2 as SVGAGI. Trimming removed 6 bases from V and 3 bases from J, with 12 bases in between. The CDR3 spans 14 residues. The CDR3 is CASSQEGINQPQHF. The CDR3 DNA reads as TGTGCCAGCAGCCAGGAAGGTATCAATCAGCCCCAGCATTTT.

This chain uses TRBV6-5 with TRBJ1-6; unclear D gene. The CDR3 runs to 15 residues. The germline V and J ends were trimmed by 4 bases and 8 bases, with 15 bases remaining between them. In germline, CDR1 is MNHEY, CDR2 SVGAGI. Here the CDR3 reads CASSFRRVLDSPLHF. CDR3 coding DNA: TGTGCCAGCAGTTTCCGCCGGGTACTAGATTCACCCCTCCACTTT.

The V and J genes are TRBV11-2 and TRBJ2-2; TRBD1 might be the D (6 bases). Germline CDR1 SGHAT, CDR2 FQNNGV. The CDR3 consists of 16 residues. The V end was cut by 5 bases, the J end by 4 bases, with 17 bases between. CDR3 in DNA: TGTGCCAGCAGCCGATACGTGGGGGCGAGCACCGGGGAGCTGTTTTTT. This translates into CASSRYVGASTGELFF. Filled out from reference TRBV11-2 and TRBJ2-2, the complete variable domain reads EAGVAQSPRYKIIEKRQSVAFWCNPISGHATLYWYQQILGQGPKLLIQFQNNGVVDDSQLPKDRFSAERLKGVDSTLKIQPAKLEDSAVYLCASSRYVGASTGELFFGEGSRLTVL.

The chain is built from TRBV5-6 and TRBJ1-2, with D perhaps TRBD1 (5 bases). Trimming cost V 0 bases and J 5 bases, with 14 bases left between them. The germline V gene encodes CDR1 SGHDT and CDR2 YYEEEE. The CDR3 extends over 15 amino acids. The CDR3 coding sequence is TGTGCCAGCAGCTTGGCCCTTAGGGGAACTTATGGCTACACCTTC. Amino acids: CASSLALRGTYGYTF. Supplemented by reference TRBV5-6 and TRBJ1-2, the full variable domain reads DAGVTQSPTHLIKTRGQQVTLRCSPKSGHDTVSWYQQALGQGPQFIFQYYEEEERQRGNFPDRFSGHQFPNYSSELNVNALLLGDSALYLCASSLALRGTYGYTFGSGTRLTVV.

This clone was seen only a few times. The CDR3 is CASSLGGESYEQYF. CDR3 in DNA: TGTGCCAGCAGCTTAGGCGGGGAGTCCTACGAGCAGTACTTC. This chain connects TRBV7-6 to TRBJ2-7; D is possibly TRBD2 (6 bases). V was pared by 1 base and J by 1 base, with 8 bases between. The CDR3 length is 14 residues. Germline CDR1 and CDR2: SGHVS and FNYEAQ.

CDR3 sequence reads: CASSHGTSGSVYYNEQFF. The CDR3 nucleotides are TGCGCCAGCAGCCACGGGACTAGCGGGAGTGTTTACTACAATGAGCAGTTCTTC. V usage is TRBV4-1 and J usage is TRBJ2-1, with TRBD2 matching over 14 bases. The CDR3 runs 18 residues. The germline gives CDR1 MGHRA, CDR2 YSYEKL. V lost 3 bases and J lost 3; bases outside the gene matches: 7.

The chain has TRBV7-9 and TRBJ2-7, with a possible D match to TRBD2 (5 bases). The germline V gene encodes CDR1 SEHNR and CDR2 FQNEAQ (reference sequence). V gave up 6 bases and J gave up 2 bases, with 17 bases separating them. The CDR3 contains 15 residues. CDR3 in DNA: TGTGCCAGCAGTTCCCCGCTGGCGGAGGCCTACGAGCAGTACTTC. Translated, it gives CASSSPLAEAYEQYF.

The chain combines TRBV21-1 with TRBJ1-5; no check of the table's D call, TRBD1, against the DNA was made. TRBV21-1 is noted as a pseudogene. The CDR3 covers 17 residues. CDR3 in DNA: TGTGCCAGCAGCAAGCCCCTCGGCCAGGGTCGGAATCAGCCCCAGCATTTT. This translates into CASSKPLGQGRNQPQHF.

J is TRBJ1-2 and V is TRBV24-1, with 7 bases matching TRBD1. CDR3 length equals 16 residues. CDR1 is KGHDR and CDR2 is SFDVKD in the germline V gene. V trimming: 3 bases; J trimming: 3 bases; junction bases outside the gene matches: 9. CDR3 nucleotide sequence: TGTGCCACCAGTGATCCGGGGACAGAGGGCCACTATGGCTACACCTTC. Translation: CATSDPGTEGHYGYTF.

The V call is TRBV3-1 (or the pseudogene TRBV3-2), the J call TRBJ2-1; tentatively, D is TRBD2 (6 bases). The CDR3 has 16 amino acids. Trimming pared 2 bases from V and 5 bases from J, leaving 16 bases between. The germline gives CDR1 LGHDT, CDR2 YNNKEL (reference sequence). CDR3 residues: CASSQSKRDFHNEQFF. For the CDR3, the DNA is TGTGCCAGCAGCCAATCTAAACGGGACTTTCACAATGAGCAGTTCTTC.

This clone appeared a few times. This chain links TRBV6-1 with TRBJ1-5; D is ambiguous. Germline V gene lookup returns CDR1 MNHNS and CDR2 SASEGT. Trimming left V 2 bases short and J 8 bases short, with 13 bases between. The CDR3 has 14 amino acids. As DNA, the CDR3 is TGTGCCAGCAGTGAATCTGTGCAGATAAAGCCCCAGCATTTT. It translates to CASSESVQIKPQHF.

The chain uses TRBV19 and TRBJ2-7, with 8 bases aligning to TRBD1. This CDR3 comprises 14 residues. The V gene's germline CDR1 is LNHDA and CDR2 SQIVND (reference sequence). V lost 3 bases and J lost 4; bases outside the gene matches: 5. The CDR3 spells CASSIQGAPYEQYF. In nucleotides, the CDR3 is TGTGCCAGTAGTATCCAGGGGGCCCCTTACGAGCAGTACTTC. The whole variable domain, remainder taken from reference TRBV19 and TRBJ2-7, is DGGITQSPKYLFRKEGQNVTLSCEQNLNHDAMYWYRQDPGQGLRLIYYSQIVNDFQKGDIAEGYSVSREKKESFPLTVTSAQKNPTAFYLCASSIQGAPYEQYFGPGTRLTVT.

This clone appeared once. The V call is TRBV5-6, the J call TRBJ1-6; 9 positions agree with TRBD1. The junction had 6 bases not matched to a gene; V was cut back by 4 bases and J by 7 bases. Germline V gene lookup returns CDR1 SGHDT and CDR2 YYEEEE. The CDR3 is 15 residues long. The CDR3 bases are TGTGCCAGCAGCGGGGGACAGGGATTGAATTCACCCCTCCACTTT. Its protein is CASSGGQGLNSPLHF.

The CDR3 here is CATAQGRSLETQYF. CDR3 bases: TGTGCCACTGCACAGGGCCGATCCCTGGAGACCCAGTACTTC. The chain couples TRBV7-2 to TRBJ2-5, with D perhaps TRBD1 (6 bases). The CDR3 length is 14 residues. The germline V gene has CDR1 SGHTA and CDR2 FQGNSA. Trimming removed 10 bases from V and 5 bases from J, with 20 bases in between.